This TCR beta chain was sequenced for a study of T cells in Graves' hyperthyroidism and ophthalmopathy. Findings of the study overall: Ophthalmopathy was identified by the model a median about seven months ahead of onset.

Regions amplified from RNA transcripts were the TCR beta CDR3 regions. RT-PCR in the first round (using the HTBI primer set) targeted the TCR CDR3. TCRdb re-analysed the multiplex PCR reads in MiXCR, keeping a single row per CDR3 protein. The sample lists about 640,000 distinct CDR3 sequences, around 20% occurring once. This clonotype appeared once. What it recognizes is unknown. Sequencing used blood. The receptor was derived from a man aged 25-40 years with Graves' ophthalmopathy.

CDR3 in DNA: TGCGGTAGTAAAGGGAACACCGGGGAGCTGTTTTTT. As protein: CGSKGNTGELFF. The chain employs TRBV4-1 and TRBJ2-2; D uncertain. The length of the CDR3 is 12 residues. The V gene's germline CDR1 is MGHRA and CDR2 YSYEKL.